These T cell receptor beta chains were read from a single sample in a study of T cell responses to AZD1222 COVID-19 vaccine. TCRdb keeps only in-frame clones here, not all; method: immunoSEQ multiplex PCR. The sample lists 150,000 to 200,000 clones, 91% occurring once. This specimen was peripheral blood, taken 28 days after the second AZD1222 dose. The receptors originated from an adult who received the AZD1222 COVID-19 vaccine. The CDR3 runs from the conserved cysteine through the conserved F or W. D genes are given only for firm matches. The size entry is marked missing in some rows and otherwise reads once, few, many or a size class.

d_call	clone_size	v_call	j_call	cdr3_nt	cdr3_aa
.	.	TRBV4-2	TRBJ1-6	TGTGCCAGCAGCCAAGTGACAGATAATTCACCCCTCCACTTT	CASSQVTDNSPLHF
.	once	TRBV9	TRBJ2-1	TGTGCCAGCAGCACGGACGTCAATGAGCAGTTCTTC	CASSTDVNEQFF
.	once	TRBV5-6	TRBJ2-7	TGTGCCAGCAGCCCGACCACCTTTCCCTACGAGCAGTACTTC	CASSPTTFPYEQYF
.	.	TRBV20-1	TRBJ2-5	TGCAGTGCTAGTTGGTTCGGGCAAGAGACCCAGTACTTC	CSASWFGQETQYF
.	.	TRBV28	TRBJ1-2	TGTGCCAGCAGTTCCCTCTCAAACAGGCTAGCTAACTATGGCTACACCTTC	CASSSLSNRLANYGYTF
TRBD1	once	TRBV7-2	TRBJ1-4	TGTGCCAGCAGCTTACTAACCCCACGGGGACAGGGCGGATTACTGTTTTTT	CASSLLTPRGQGGLLFF
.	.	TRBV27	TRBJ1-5	TGTGCCAGCAGTTTAACCTCTAATCAGCCCCAGCATTTT	CASSLTSNQPQHF
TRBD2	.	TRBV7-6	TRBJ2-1	TGTGCCAGCAGCTTACTTGCTAGCGGGGCACCATCCTACAATGAGCAGTTCTTC	CASSLLASGAPSYNEQFF
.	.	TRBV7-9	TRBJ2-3	TGTGCCAGCAGCTTAGCGGGGGGCCCGCAGTATTTT	CASSLAGGPQYF
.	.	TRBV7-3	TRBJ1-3	TGTGCCAGCAGCTTAAGAGGGGGGCCTGGAAACACCATATATTTT	CASSLRGGPGNTIYF
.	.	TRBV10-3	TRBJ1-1	TGTGCCATCTCTCCCCACTCCCAAGCCAGGGAAGGGTACACTGAAGCTTTCTTT	CAISPHSQAREGYTEAFF
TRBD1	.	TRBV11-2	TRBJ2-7	TGTGCCAGCAGCAAGGGACAGGGGAACTTAGTCTACGAGCAGTACTTC	CASSKGQGNLVYEQYF
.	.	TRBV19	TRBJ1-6	TGTGCCAGTAGCACCCATCAGGGGACCCGGTCACCCCTCCACTTT	CASSTHQGTRSPLHF
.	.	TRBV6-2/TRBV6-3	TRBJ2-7	TGTGCCAGCAGTCTGGACGGAGCCACCTACGAGCAGTACTTC	CASSLDGATYEQYF
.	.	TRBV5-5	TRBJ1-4	TGTGCCAGCAGCTTGGAAGCAGGCCCAGATGAAAAACTGTTTTTT	CASSLEAGPDEKLFF
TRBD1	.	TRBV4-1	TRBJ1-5	TGCGCCAGCAGCCATCTACCGGGACAGGGCAATCAGCCCCAGCATTTT	CASSHLPGQGNQPQHF
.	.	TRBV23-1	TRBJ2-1	TGCGCCAGCAAGATACTCGGACGGAATAAAACTAGACGCTCCTACAATGAGCAGTTCTTC	CASKILGRNKTRRSYNEQFF
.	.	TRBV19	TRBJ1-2	TGTGCCAGTAGGGAACTCAGCTATGGCTACACCTTC	CASRELSYGYTF
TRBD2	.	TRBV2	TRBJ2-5	TGTGCCAGCAGCAGTAATAGCGGGAGGGGAGAGACCCAGTACTTC	CASSSNSGRGETQYF
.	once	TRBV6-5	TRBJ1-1	TGTGCCAGCATGCCAGAGACTGCCATGAACACTGAAGCTTTCTTT	CASMPETAMNTEAFF
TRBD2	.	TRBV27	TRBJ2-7	TGTGCCAGCAGTCTGACTAGCGGATCCTACGAGCAGTACTTC	CASSLTSGSYEQYF
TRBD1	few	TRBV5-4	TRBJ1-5	TGTGCCAGCAGCTTTTTTACCGGGCAGGGGGTTCAGCCCCAGCATTTT	CASSFFTGQGVQPQHF
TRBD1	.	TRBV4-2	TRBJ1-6	TGTGCCAGCAGCCCTGATTTTGCCGGGACAGGGAATTCACCCCTCCACTTT	CASSPDFAGTGNSPLHF
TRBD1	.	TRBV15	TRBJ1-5	TGTGCCACCAGCAGCCCACAGGGGCGGGTGGGCCAGCCCCAGCATTTT	CATSSPQGRVGQPQHF
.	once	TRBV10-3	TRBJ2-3	TGTGCCATCAGTGCCACGATGGCCACAGATACGCAGTATTTT	CAISATMATDTQYF
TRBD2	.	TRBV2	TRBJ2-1	TGTGCCGGGACTAGTGGGAATGAGCAGTTCTTC	CAGTSGNEQFF
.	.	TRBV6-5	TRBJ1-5	TGTGCCAGCAGCAGAGATGGGGGTAGCAATCAGCCCCAGCATTTT	CASSRDGGSNQPQHF
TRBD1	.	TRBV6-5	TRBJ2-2	TGTGCCAGCAGTCAGGACAGGGTTGCCGGGGAGCTGTTTTTT	CASSQDRVAGELFF
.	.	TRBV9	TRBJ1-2	TGTGCCAGCAGCGTTGGATCCGGGACACCCACGAACTATGGCTACACCTTC	CASSVGSGTPTNYGYTF
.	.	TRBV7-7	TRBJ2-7	TGTGCCAGCAGCTTACAGGTTTCGTACGAGCAGTACTTC	CASSLQVSYEQYF
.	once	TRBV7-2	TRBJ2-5	TGTGCCAGCAGCTTATTTTCGTTTCGCGTGAACAAAGAGACCCAGTACTTC	CASSLFSFRVNKETQYF
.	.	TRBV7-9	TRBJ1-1	TGTGCCGTCGCACACGCTGTCGCCGAAGCTTTCTTT	CAVAHAVAEAFF
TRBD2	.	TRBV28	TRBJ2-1	TGTGCCAGCAGTTTCCCAGCGGGAGTGGGTAGATATGAGCAGTTCTTC	CASSFPAGVGRYEQFF
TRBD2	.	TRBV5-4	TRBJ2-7	TGTGCCAGCAGCTTGTTTAGCGGGAAGGGAAGGGAGCAGTACTTC	CASSLFSGKGREQYF
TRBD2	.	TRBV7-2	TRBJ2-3	TGTGCCAGCAGCCCAAGACTAGCGGGGAGCACAGATACGCAGTATTTT	CASSPRLAGSTDTQYF
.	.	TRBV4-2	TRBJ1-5	TGTGCCAGCAGCGAGTTCAATCAGCCCCAGCATTTT	CASSEFNQPQHF
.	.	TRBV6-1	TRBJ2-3	TGTGCCAGCAGTGCGGTAGCGATCGGAGGCACAGATACGCAGTATTTT	CASSAVAIGGTDTQYF
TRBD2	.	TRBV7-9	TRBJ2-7	TGTGCCAGCAGCTTAGCGGGGGGACTAGCGGGAAGAAACGCCGAGCAGTACTTC	CASSLAGGLAGRNAEQYF
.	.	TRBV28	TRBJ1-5	TGTGCCAGCAGTTTATTAGCAGGGTTCAGTCAGCCCCAGCATTTT	CASSLLAGFSQPQHF
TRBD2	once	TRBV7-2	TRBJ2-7	TGTGCCAGCAGCCCGACTAGCTCCAGGAGCTCCTACGAGCAGTACTTC	CASSPTSSRSSYEQYF
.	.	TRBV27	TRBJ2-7	TGTGCCAGCGGGCATGGCGGTAACGAGCAGTACTTC	CASGHGGNEQYF
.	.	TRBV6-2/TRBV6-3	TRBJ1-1	TGTGCCAGCAGTTATCCCAGTAGATGGGGCTATCCTAACACTGAAGCTTTCTTT	CASSYPSRWGYPNTEAFF
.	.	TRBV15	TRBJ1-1	TGTGCCACCAGCAGAGATATCACAGTTGGAGCTTTCTTT	CATSRDITVGAFF